This T cell receptor beta chain was recovered during a study of cytomegalovirus exposure and HLA in healthy donors. The PCR had 60 Vbeta and 13 Jbeta primers. Profiling relied on immunoSEQ multiplex PCR, and the TCRdb table lists in-frame clones only, not all of them. This table holds approximately 130,000 clones, roughly four fifths found once. Germline CDR1 reads ENHRY; CDR2 reads SYGVKD. The CDR3 is 14 residues long. The chain has TRBV10-3 and TRBJ2-5; possible D gene TRBD1, 6 bases. The J call could be wrong; TRBJ2-7 is a better fit for the DNA end. The sequence was obtained from a boy between 5 and 17 years old in good health and CMV-seronegative. Sequencing was done on a sample of PBMCs. In DNA form, the CDR3 reads TGTGCCGTTACCTTGACAGGCGAAGGTGACGAGCAGTACTTC. Its translation: CAVTLTGEGDEQYF.